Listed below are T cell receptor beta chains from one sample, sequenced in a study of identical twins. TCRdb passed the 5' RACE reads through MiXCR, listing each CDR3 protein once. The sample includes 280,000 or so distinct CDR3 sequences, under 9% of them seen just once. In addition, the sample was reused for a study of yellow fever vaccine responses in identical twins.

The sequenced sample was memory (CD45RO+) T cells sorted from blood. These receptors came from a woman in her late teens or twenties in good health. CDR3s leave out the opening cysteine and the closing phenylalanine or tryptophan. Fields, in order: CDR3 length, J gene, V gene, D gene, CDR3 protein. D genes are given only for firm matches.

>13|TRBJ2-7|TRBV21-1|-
ASSSGGGRNYEQY
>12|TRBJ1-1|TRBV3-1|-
ASSQGRKNTEAF
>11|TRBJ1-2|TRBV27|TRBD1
ASRMGQHYGYT
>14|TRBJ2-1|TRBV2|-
ASSQSGPSSYNEQF
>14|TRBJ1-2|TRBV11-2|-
ASSPRGTTLNYGYT
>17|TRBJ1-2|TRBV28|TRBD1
ASSLPPTGGTSIFYGYT
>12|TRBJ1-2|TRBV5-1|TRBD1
ASSRDRDPYGYT
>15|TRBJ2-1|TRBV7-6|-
ASSLPYRSRGNNEQF
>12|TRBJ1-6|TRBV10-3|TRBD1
AIWPGTAAELLH
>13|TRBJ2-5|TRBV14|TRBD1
ASSQSGQGKETQY
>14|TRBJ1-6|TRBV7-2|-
ASSLVGGGSSSPLH
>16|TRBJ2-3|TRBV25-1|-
ASSDHPRDPKGTDTQY
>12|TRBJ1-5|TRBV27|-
ASSASGTGQPQH
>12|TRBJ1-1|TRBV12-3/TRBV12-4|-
ASSFNRAGTEAF
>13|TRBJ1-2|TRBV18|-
ASSPSGGDTYGYT